What follows are 23 T cell receptor beta chains derived from one specimen sequenced in a study of graft-versus-host responses after intestinal transplantation. Antigen specificity for these receptors is unknown. Using immunoSEQ multiplex PCR, the repertoire was profiled, and TCRdb retains in-frame clones only, with some absent. The sample lists approximately 100,000 clones; 90% were seen once. The input for sequencing was unstimulated CD4+ T cells sorted from spleen or lymph node cells, taken before intestinal transplant. The receptors here all came from a human donor who received an intestinal transplant.

The genes are TRBV5-1 and TRBJ2-4; the D gene is possibly TRBD1 (6 bases). Trimming removed 0 bases at V and 3 bases at J, with 25 bases between. This CDR3 contains 20 residues. CDR1 is SGHRS, CDR2 YFSETQ, per germline. CDR3 sequence (DNA): TGCGCCAGCAGCTTGGTTGGTAACAGGGCCCTCCAGGATGGCAAAAACATTCAGTACTTC. This sequence encodes CASSLVGNRALQDGKNIQYF. The entire variable domain, with the rest obtained from reference TRBV5-1 and TRBJ2-4, is as follows: KAGVTQTPRYLIKTRGQQVTLSCSPISGHRSVSWYQQTPGQGLQFLFEYFSETQRNKGNFPGRFSGRQFSNSRSEMNVSTLELGDSALYLCASSLVGNRALQDGKNIQYFGAGTRLSVL.

The chain joins TRBV7-3 to TRBJ1-6; 8 nucleotides line up with TRBD1. V gave up 4 bases and J gave up 9 bases; unmatched junction bases: 17. Germline CDR1 and CDR2: SGHTA and FQGTGA. There are 18 residues in the CDR3. CDR3 nucleotides: TGTGCCAGCAGCTCCCGGACAGGGATGACGGGGTGGCGTTCACCCCTCCACTTT. Its protein product is CASSSRTGMTGWRSPLHF.

This chain joins TRBV18 and TRBJ1-1, with D perhaps TRBD1 (5 bases). The CDR3 is 11 amino acids. CDR1 KGHSH and CDR2 LQKENI come from the germline V gene. V dropped 7 bases and J dropped 4 bases, with 7 bases sitting between them. The chain's CDR3 is CASFGGTEAFF. CDR3 coding DNA: TGTGCCAGCTTCGGGGGCACTGAAGCTTTCTTT.

With regard to this clone: An end of the junction does not agree with germline; a read error may underlie this. V gene TRBV11-3 combines with J gene TRBJ1-1; no reliable D call. CDR3 length: 12 amino acids. Looked up from germline, CDR1 is SGHNT and CDR2 is YENEEA. The CDR3 sequence: CASSLENNEAFF. In nucleotides, the CDR3 is TGTGCCAGCAGCCTAGAGAACAATGAAGCTTTCTTT.

V gene TRBV7-9 combines with J gene TRBJ1-1; D remains ambiguous. The CDR3 loop spans 13 amino acids. Germline values: CDR1 SEHNR, CDR2 FQNEAQ (reference sequence). The V end lost 1 base, the J end lost 3 bases, and 6 bases lay between the germline ends. CDR3 DNA: TGTGCCAGCAGCTTAGGGCCCGACACTGAAGCTTTCTTT. Translating it yields CASSLGPDTEAFF.

The chain is built from TRBV4-2 and TRBJ2-3; a weak D match, TRBD2 (5 bases). Germline V gene data show CDR1 as LGHNA and CDR2 as YNFKEQ. V gave up 0 bases and J gave up 2 bases, with 6 bases separating them. The CDR3 loop spans 14 amino acids. CDR3 bases: TGTGCCAGCAGCCAAGATGACTACACAGATACGCAGTATTTT. It is translated as CASSQDDYTDTQYF.

V and J are TRBV11-2 and TRBJ2-7; possible D gene TRBD2, 6 bases. The germline CDR1 and CDR2 sequences are SGHAT and FQNNGV. This CDR3 region has 14 residues. The ends were cut back, 3 bases at V and 3 bases at J, with 12 bases in the middle. CDR3 sequence: CASSFASAFYEQYF. CDR3 nucleotide sequence: TGTGCCAGCAGCTTCGCTAGCGCTTTCTACGAGCAGTACTTC.

The CDR3 DNA follows: TGTGCCAGCCGCCGACTAGCGGGGGTTAACTACGAGCAGTACTTC. Encoded protein: CASRRLAGVNYEQYF. The chain combines TRBV2 with TRBJ2-7; 12 nucleotides match TRBD2. The ends lost 8 bases at V and 3 bases at J; junction bases unmatched: 8. This CDR3 has 15 amino acids. Germline V lookup: CDR1 SNHLY, CDR2 FYNNEI.

The rearrangement uses TRBV15 and TRBJ2-7; D may be TRBD1 (5 bases). Germline V gene data show CDR1 as LNHNV and CDR2 as YYDKDF (reference sequence). Trimming pared 0 bases from V and 7 bases from J, leaving 13 bases between. The CDR3 is 14 amino acids. For the CDR3, the DNA is TGTGCCACCAGCAGAGATAGCAGGCCAGGGGAGCAGTACTTC. Amino acid sequence: CATSRDSRPGEQYF.

The chain recombines TRBV9 with TRBJ2-1; D might be TRBD2 (6 bases). The germline gives CDR1 SGDLS, CDR2 YYNGEE. CDR3 length: 13 residues. Trimming took off 0 bases at V and 9 bases at J, with 10 bases between the two ends. CDR3 DNA: TGTGCCAGCAGCGTAGCGGGAGCAGCTGAGCAGTTCTTC. Its protein is CASSVAGAAEQFF.

The rearrangement joins TRBV6-5 to TRBJ1-1; 7 bases are a match to TRBD1. The CDR3 extends over 14 amino acids. From germline, CDR1 is MNHEY and CDR2 SVGAGI. V lost 8 bases, J lost 2 bases, and 8 bases stayed unmatched. The CDR3 DNA reads as TGTGCCAGCGGGTCCGGGACAGTCAACACTGAAGCTTTCTTT. Its protein product is CASGSGTVNTEAFF.

The chain is built from TRBV4-2 and TRBJ2-7; D possibly corresponds to TRBD1 (5 bases). The CDR3 sequence is 13 residues long. The germline V and J ends were trimmed by 1 base and 4 bases, with 8 bases remaining between them. Germline V CDR1 and CDR2: LGHNA, YNFKEQ. The CDR3 here is CASSQVTEYEQYF. Written as DNA, the CDR3 is TGTGCCAGCAGCCAAGTGACAGAGTACGAGCAGTACTTC.

The chain links TRBV2 to TRBJ1-6; D may be TRBD1 (5 bases). The CDR3 is 14 residues long. The ends were cut back, 2 bases at V and 6 bases at J, with 8 bases in the middle. CDR1 SNHLY and CDR2 FYNNEI come from the germline V gene. Here the CDR3 DNA reads TGTGCCAGCAGTGAATGGGGGGGTAATTCACCCCTCCACTTT. Its translation: CASSEWGGNSPLHF.

The rearrangement links TRBV15 to TRBJ1-5; the match to TRBD1 covers 9 bases. The ends lost 3 bases at V and 6 bases at J; junction bases unmatched: 6. This CDR3 contains 15 residues. Germline values: CDR1 LNHNV, CDR2 YYDKDF (reference sequence). The DNA for the CDR3 is TGTGCCACCAGCAGCACGGGACAGGGTTTTCAGCCCCAGCATTTT. It yields the protein CATSSTGQGFQPQHF.

This clone was recorded once. The chain links TRBV11-2 to TRBJ1-6; a possible D gene is TRBD1 (5 bases). Germline V gene sequence: CDR1 SGHAT, CDR2 FQNNGV. The V end lost 0 bases, the J end lost 12 bases, and 24 bases lay between the germline ends. The CDR3 spans 18 residues. CDR3 in DNA: TGTGCCAGCAGCTTAGATGGGGTGGGGGGACGGCAGATCGGACCCCTCCACTTT. It yields the protein CASSLDGVGGRQIGPLHF.

The J gene is TRBJ2-7, the V gene TRBV6-6; 14 bases map to TRBD2. The CDR3 has 16 amino acids. After removal of 2 bases from V and 6 bases from J, the junction contained 6 bases not matched to a gene. The germline CDR1 and CDR2 sequences are MNHNY and SVGAGI (reference sequence). The CDR3 loop reads CASSYHGLAGGSEQYF. CDR3 coding DNA: TGTGCCAGCAGTTACCACGGACTAGCGGGGGGTAGCGAGCAGTACTTC.

V and J are TRBV5-1 and TRBJ2-7, with 15 bases identical to TRBD2. V gave up 1 base and J gave up 0 bases; unmatched junction bases: 11. The germline V gene has CDR1 SGHRS and CDR2 YFSETQ. The CDR3 consists of 20 residues. CDR3 region: CASSLRRGLAGGRSSYEQYF. The DNA for the CDR3 is TGCGCCAGCAGCTTGCGCCGGGGACTAGCGGGGGGCCGGAGCTCCTACGAGCAGTACTTC.

The chain employs TRBV19 and TRBJ2-3, with a possible D match to TRBD2 (7 bases). Germline values: CDR1 LNHDA, CDR2 SQIVND (reference sequence). Trimming took off 6 bases at V and 5 bases at J, with 12 bases between the two ends. The CDR3 is made up of 13 amino acids. The CDR3 DNA reads as TGTGCCAGTAGAGGGGGAGGGGGAGATACGCAGTATTTT. It translates to CASRGGGGDTQYF.

The V and J genes are TRBV5-1 and TRBJ2-3, with D hard to call. CDR1 is SGHRS, CDR2 YFSETQ, per germline. With 0 bases removed from V and 2 bases from J, the gap between germline ends came to 7 bases. The CDR3 covers 14 residues. The CDR3 here is CASSLAGYTDTQYF. CDR3 DNA: TGCGCCAGCAGCTTGGCCGGGTACACAGATACGCAGTATTTT.

The V call is TRBV4-2, the J call TRBJ1-2; maybe TRBD1 (5 bases). This CDR3 is built from 15 residues. The V end was cut by 4 bases, the J end by 4 bases, with 16 bases between. Germline V gene lookup returns CDR1 LGHNA and CDR2 YNFKEQ. CDR3 sequence reads: CASSPLQAPSYGYTF. The CDR3 nucleotides read TGTGCCAGCAGCCCGCTACAGGCGCCTAGCTATGGCTACACCTTC.

V is TRBV11-2 and J is TRBJ1-2; D remains ambiguous. The length of the CDR3 is 12 residues. Trimming took off 5 bases at V and 4 bases at J, with 8 bases between the two ends. Per the germline V gene, CDR1 is SGHAT and CDR2 is FQNNGV. CDR3 in amino acids: CASSEDRYGYTF. The CDR3 DNA follows: TGTGCCAGCAGCGAGGATCGCTATGGCTACACCTTC. Based on the CDR3 plus reference TRBV11-2 and TRBJ1-2, the full variable domain is EAGVAQSPRYKIIEKRQSVAFWCNPISGHATLYWYQQILGQGPKLLIQFQNNGVVDDSQLPKDRFSAERLKGVDSTLKIQPAKLEDSAVYLCASSEDRYGYTFGSGTRLTVV.

The chain joins TRBV5-4 to TRBJ1-1; a weak D match, TRBD1 (6 bases). The CDR3 totals 17 residues. Germline V gene sequence: CDR1 SGHNT, CDR2 YYREEE (reference sequence). V was trimmed by 3 bases and J by 0 bases, leaving 18 bases between them. CDR3 loop: CASSWEGGMHVNTEAFF. In DNA form, the CDR3 reads TGTGCCAGCAGCTGGGAGGGGGGGATGCACGTGAACACTGAAGCTTTCTTT.

This sequence joins TRBV4-1 and TRBJ2-7; 8 bases fit TRBD2. The CDR3 sequence is 13 residues long. Germline values: CDR1 MGHRA, CDR2 YSYEKL. V gave up 2 bases and J gave up 6 bases; unmatched junction bases: 3. The CDR3 sequence: CASSQPTSGEQYF. The CDR3 DNA follows: TGCGCCAGCAGCCAACCCACTAGCGGCGAGCAGTACTTC.